This T cell receptor (beta chain) was obtained from a study of T-cell reconstitution after alpha-beta-depleted transplantation in children. Germline CDR1 reads LGHNA; CDR2 reads YNFKEQ. The ends were cut back, 0 bases at V and 6 bases at J, with 15 bases in the middle. This CDR3 has 16 residues. This clonotype was recorded many times. For TCRbeta, the library was prepared with unique molecular identifiers. MiXCR was run by TCRdb on the PCR reads, yielding one entry per CDR3 protein. The data show more than 200,000 distinct CDR3 sequences, over 9.5% seen once. The sample in question was PBMCs from the stem cell graft donor, obtained from the stem cell graft. The chain uses TRBV4-2 and TRBJ1-5, with a tentative D call TRBD1 (5 bases). This receptor was identified in a human donor who donated a stem cell graft to a child with SCID. CDR3 region: CASSQDARVSAQPQHF. Here the CDR3 DNA reads TGTGCCAGCAGCCAAGATGCCAGGGTATCTGCTCAGCCCCAGCATTTT.